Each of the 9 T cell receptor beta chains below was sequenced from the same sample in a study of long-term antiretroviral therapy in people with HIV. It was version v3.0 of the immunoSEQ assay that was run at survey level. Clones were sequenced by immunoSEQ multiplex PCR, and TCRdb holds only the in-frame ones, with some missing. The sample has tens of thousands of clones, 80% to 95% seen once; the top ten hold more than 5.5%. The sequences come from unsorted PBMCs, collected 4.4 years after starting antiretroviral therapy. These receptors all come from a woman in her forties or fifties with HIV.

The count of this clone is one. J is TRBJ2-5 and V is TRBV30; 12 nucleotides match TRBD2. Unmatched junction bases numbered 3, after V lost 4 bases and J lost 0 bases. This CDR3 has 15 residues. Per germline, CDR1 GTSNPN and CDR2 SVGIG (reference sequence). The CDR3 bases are TGTGCCTGGACTAGCGGGGGGGCCTACCAAGAGACCCAGTACTTC. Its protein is CAWTSGGAYQETQYF.

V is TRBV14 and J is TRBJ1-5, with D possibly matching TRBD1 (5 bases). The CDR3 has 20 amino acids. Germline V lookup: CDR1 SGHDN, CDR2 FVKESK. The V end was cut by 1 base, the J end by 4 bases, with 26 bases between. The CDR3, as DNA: TGTGCCAGCAGCCAAGGATACCATGGGCGGGGCGGTCAGGCTAATCAGCCCCAGCATTTT. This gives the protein CASSQGYHGRGGQANQPQHF.

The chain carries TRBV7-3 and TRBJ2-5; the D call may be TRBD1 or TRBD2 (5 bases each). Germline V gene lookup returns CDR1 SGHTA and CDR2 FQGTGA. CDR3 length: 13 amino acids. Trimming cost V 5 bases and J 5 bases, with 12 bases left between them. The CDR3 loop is CASSQLGVETQYF. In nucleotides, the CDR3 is TGTGCCAGCAGCCAACTAGGGGTGGAGACCCAGTACTTC.

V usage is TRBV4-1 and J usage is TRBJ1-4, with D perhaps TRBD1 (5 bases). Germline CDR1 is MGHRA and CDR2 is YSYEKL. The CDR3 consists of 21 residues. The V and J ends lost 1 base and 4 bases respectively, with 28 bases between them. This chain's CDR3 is CASSQAQKSGGGPPGNEKLFF. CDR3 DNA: TGCGCCAGCAGCCAAGCCCAGAAGTCCGGGGGAGGTCCACCCGGTAATGAAAAACTGTTTTTT.

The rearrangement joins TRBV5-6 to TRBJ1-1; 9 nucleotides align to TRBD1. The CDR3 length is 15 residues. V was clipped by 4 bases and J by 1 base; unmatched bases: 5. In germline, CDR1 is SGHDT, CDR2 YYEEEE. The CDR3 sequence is CASSPGQGRNTEAFF. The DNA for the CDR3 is TGTGCCAGCAGCCCCGGACAGGGGAGGAACACTGAAGCTTTCTTT.

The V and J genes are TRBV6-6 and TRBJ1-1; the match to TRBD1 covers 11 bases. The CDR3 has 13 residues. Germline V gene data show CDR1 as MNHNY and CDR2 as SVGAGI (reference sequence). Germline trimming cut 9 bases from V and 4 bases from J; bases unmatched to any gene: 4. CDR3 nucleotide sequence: TGTGCCAGTCGGACAGGGGGCGTCACTGAAGCTTTCTTT. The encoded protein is CASRTGGVTEAFF.

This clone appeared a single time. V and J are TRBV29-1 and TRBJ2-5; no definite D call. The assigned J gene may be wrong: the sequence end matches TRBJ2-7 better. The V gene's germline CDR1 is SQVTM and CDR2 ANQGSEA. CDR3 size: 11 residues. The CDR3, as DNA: TGCAGCGTTGTCACTGGCTACGAGCAGTACTTC. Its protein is CSVVTGYEQYF.

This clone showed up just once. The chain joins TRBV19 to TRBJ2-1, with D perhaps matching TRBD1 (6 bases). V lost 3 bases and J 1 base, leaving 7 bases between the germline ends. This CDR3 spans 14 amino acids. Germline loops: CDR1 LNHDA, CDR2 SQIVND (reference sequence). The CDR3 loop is CASSIQGSYNEQFF. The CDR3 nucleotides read TGTGCCAGTAGTATCCAGGGGTCCTACAATGAGCAGTTCTTC.

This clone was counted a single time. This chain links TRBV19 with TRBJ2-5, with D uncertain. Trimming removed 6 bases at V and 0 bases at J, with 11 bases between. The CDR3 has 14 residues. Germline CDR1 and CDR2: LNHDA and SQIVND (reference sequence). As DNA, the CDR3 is TGTGCCAGTAGGGTCAATGTCTACCAAGAGACCCAGTACTTC. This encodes CASRVNVYQETQYF.